The T cell receptor beta chain described here comes from a study of blood T cell repertoires in COVID-19 (dated by TCRdb to 2019 to 2021). About the full investigation: The collaborator samples originated in the United States, Italy and Spain and spanned the acute and convalescent phases of COVID-19. Sample metadata almost always included a de-identified subject ID, COVID-19 status, age in years and sex. Samples came from the ongoing ImmuneRACE study (first 160 participants) plus 1,254 subjects from 6 global collaborators. The repertoires were made available in a free public database intended to serve as a resource for research on the immune response to SARS-CoV-2. Where HLA class I and class II types were available, the types were taken from metadata supplied by the sample provider, not from assay-based typing. The prospective study material was composed of cDNA or gDNA derived from T cells, B-cell-depleted T cells, or PBMCs. The dataset comprised deeply sampled blood TCRbeta repertoires from subjects exposed to, actively infected with, or recovered from COVID-19.

In Seattle, one collaborating source enrolled patients while the infection was active and tracked those patients longitudinally over the course of disease. The collaborating institutions used their own protocols to collect whole blood in K2EDTA tubes. For TCRbeta analysis, collaborator samples were shipped as frozen whole blood, as isolated PBMCs, or as DNA extracted from either sample type. TCRbeta CDR3 regions were amplified from genomic DNA using the immunoSEQ Assay, a bias-controlled multiplex PCR. The original methods were these. Nucleated cell counts per sample were estimated from amplification of reference gene primers within the assay. To quantify the absolute abundance of each unique TCRbeta CDR3 rearrangement, sequence reads were collapsed and filtered. For each sample, productive Simpson clonality was calculated as the square root of Simpson's diversity index across productive rearrangements. What TCRdb holds here is the immuneACCESS table cut down to in-frame rearrangements. Part of the clones is not present; checked against another copy, under half of the missing clones reflect an unresolved V gene, and the others are unexplained. Clone size and V and J calls were adopted from that table, with D and trimming inferred from the DNA. This sample is represented by 250,000 to 400,000 clones; roughly nine tenths of them were singletons. Clones ranked in the top ten supply 2.9% of the sample.

Note on this clone: There is no known antigen for this receptor. The record has no base qualities; no much larger clone is one base away.

The paper as a whole reports these results and caveats: The amount of clinical and demographic metadata varied by source and participant and was provided uncurated.

There are 14 amino acids in the CDR3, from cysteine to phenylalanine inclusive. The kept DNA is CDR3 alone, 42 bases in frame from the first base. The germline V gene supplies CDR1 MNHEY and CDR2 SVGAGI. Compared with germline, V lacks 5 bases and J lacks 5 bases; bases without a gene match: 6. This chain joins TRBV6-5 to TRBJ2-3; TRBD2 agrees with 8 junctional bases. Sequenced input: peripheral blood. This clonotype was obtained from a woman in her 30s with COVID-19, enrolled during active disease. CDR3 protein: CASSNSGGGDTQYF. The nucleotide sequence reads as follows: TGTGCCAGCAGTAATTCCGGGGGGGGAGATACGCAGTATTTT.